This TCR beta chain was sequenced during a study of T-cell reconstitution after alpha-beta-depleted transplantation in children. Regarding this clonotype: Its antigen remains unidentified.

Study-level results: Where some patients showed high TCRbeta diversity at day 60, it came from recipient T cells and thymic progenitors that had survived. One year after transplant, T-cell counts and diversity came mostly from newly produced T cells.

The length of the CDR3 is 15 residues. With 1 base removed from V and 6 bases from J, the gap between germline ends came to 13 bases. The germline gives CDR1 MGHDK, CDR2 SYGVNS. Unique molecular identifiers were incorporated during preparation of the TCRbeta library. One entry per CDR3 protein, called by TCRdb with MiXCR from the PCR reads. The sample contains about 78,000 distinct CDR3 sequences, 13% to 15% of which appear only once. The TCR sequence derives from a male patient aged 2 to 9 who had a stem cell transplant for acute lymphoblastic leukemia, so the T cells may come from the graft donor. The rearrangement uses TRBV25-1 and TRBJ2-1; D remains ambiguous. The material was PBMCs, mostly from graft donor cells, obtained 180 days after TCRalphabeta/CD19-depleted stem cell transplant. The DNA of the CDR3 is TGTGCCAGCAGTGAATCCCAGCTCGGAATCAATGAGCAGTTCTTC. Its translation is CASSESQLGINEQFF.